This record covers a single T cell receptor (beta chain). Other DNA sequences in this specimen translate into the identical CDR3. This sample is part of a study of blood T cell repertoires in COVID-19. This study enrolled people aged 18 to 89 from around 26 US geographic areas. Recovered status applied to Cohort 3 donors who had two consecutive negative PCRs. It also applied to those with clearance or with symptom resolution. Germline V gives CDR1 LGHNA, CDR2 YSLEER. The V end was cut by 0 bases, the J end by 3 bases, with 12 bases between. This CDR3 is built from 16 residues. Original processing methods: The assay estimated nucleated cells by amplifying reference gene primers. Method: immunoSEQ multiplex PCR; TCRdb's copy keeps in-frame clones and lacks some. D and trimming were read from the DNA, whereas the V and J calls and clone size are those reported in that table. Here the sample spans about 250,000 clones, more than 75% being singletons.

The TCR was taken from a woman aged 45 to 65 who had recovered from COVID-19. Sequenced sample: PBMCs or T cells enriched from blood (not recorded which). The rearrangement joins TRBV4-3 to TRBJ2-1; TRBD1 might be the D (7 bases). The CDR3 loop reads CASSQDGQGGYNEQFF. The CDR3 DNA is TGCGCCAGCAGCCAAGACGGTCAGGGGGGCTACAATGAGCAGTTCTTC.